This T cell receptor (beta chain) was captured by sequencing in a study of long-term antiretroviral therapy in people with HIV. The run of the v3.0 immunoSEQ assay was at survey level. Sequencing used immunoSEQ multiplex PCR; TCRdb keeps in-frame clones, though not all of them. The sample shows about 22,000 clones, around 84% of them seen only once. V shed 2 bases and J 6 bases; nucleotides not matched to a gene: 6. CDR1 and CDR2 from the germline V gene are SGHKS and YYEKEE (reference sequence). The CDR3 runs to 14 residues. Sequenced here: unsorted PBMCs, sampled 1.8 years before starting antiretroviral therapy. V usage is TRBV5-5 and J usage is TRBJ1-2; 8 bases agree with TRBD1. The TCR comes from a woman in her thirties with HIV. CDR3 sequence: CASSFGQGTDGYTF. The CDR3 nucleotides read TGTGCCAGCAGCTTCGGACAGGGTACGGATGGCTACACCTTC.